The clone carrying this TCR beta chain has more than one count but fewer than ten. The antigen is undetermined. The V segment lost 1 base and the J segment 4 bases; nucleotides outside the gene matches: 9. The CDR3 has 16 amino acids. Germline V CDR1 and CDR2: KGHSH, LQKENI. The authors reverse transcribed all of the isolated RNA, so sequencing captured expressed TCRB transcripts. Assay: immunoSEQ multiplex PCR; the TCRdb copy retains only in-frame clones and omits some. This table holds hundreds of thousands of clones, roughly 8% found once. This record belongs to a study of beta chain features in type 1 diabetes. Regarding the study as a whole: There was a moderate but significant shortening of TCRB CDR3s in all four CD4+ subsets of Type 1 diabetes patients.

The specimen was central memory CD4+ T cells from blood. The chain combines TRBV18 with TRBJ2-5, with 7 nucleotides matching TRBD2. The sequence was collected from a woman between 18 and 29 years old in good health. CDR3 DNA sequence: TGTGCCAGCTCACCACGTTCGGGGGGATTGGGAGAGACCCAGTACTTC. Translated: CASSPRSGGLGETQYF.